Listed here are 30 T cell receptor beta chains from one sample, sequenced in a study of cytomegalovirus exposure and HLA in healthy donors. The study ran its PCR with 60 Vbeta and 13 Jbeta primers. Sequencing was performed with immunoSEQ multiplex PCR; in TCRdb, only in-frame clones are kept and a portion is missing. The table records 110,000 to 150,000 clones, about two thirds of them present only once. The sequenced sample was PBMCs. The receptors come from a man aged 35 to 55 in good health and CMV-seronegative.

This clone came up once. A junction end diverges from the germline sequence, so it may reflect a read error. The chain uses TRBV30 and TRBJ1-5; 12 nucleotides align to TRBD1. The germline CDR1 and CDR2 sequences are GTSNPN and SVGIG (reference sequence). CDR3 length: 17 residues. CDR3: CAWSRDRGLLGNQPQNF. The CDR3, as DNA: TGTGCCTGGAGTCGGGACAGGGGGCTTTTGGGCAATCAGCCCCAGAATTTT.

The chain has TRBV2 and TRBJ2-1, with a weak D call TRBD2 (6 bases). Per germline, CDR1 SNHLY and CDR2 FYNNEI. This CDR3 region has 12 residues. V dropped 6 bases and J dropped 10 bases, with 13 bases sitting between them. The CDR3 DNA is TGTGCCAGCAGGCCGGGGGACGGGGAGCAGTTCTTC. This translates into CASRPGDGEQFF.

The chain uses TRBV9 and TRBJ1-2; D possibly corresponds to TRBD1 (5 bases). Trimming removed 3 bases at V and 4 bases at J, with 19 bases between. Germline V gene lookup returns CDR1 SGDLS and CDR2 YYNGEE. This CDR3 comprises 16 residues. CDR3 sequence reads: CASSALGTGYLYGYTF. The CDR3 nucleotides read TGTGCCAGCAGCGCCCTAGGAACAGGTTACCTCTATGGCTACACCTTC.

This clone has just one count. This chain uses TRBV9 with TRBJ1-2; 7 positions match TRBD1. In germline, CDR1 is SGDLS, CDR2 YYNGEE. The CDR3 is 14 amino acids. The V segment lost 4 bases and the J segment 4 bases; nucleotides outside the gene matches: 7. The CDR3 protein is CASSTGQVSYGYTF. For the CDR3, the DNA is TGTGCCAGCAGCACCGGACAGGTCTCCTATGGCTACACCTTC. Together with reference TRBV9 and TRBJ1-2, the CDR3 gives the full variable domain: DSGVTQTPKHLITATGQRVTLRCSPRSGDLSVYWYQQSLDQGLQFLIQYYNGEERAKGNILERFSAQQFPDLHSELNLSSLELGDSALYFCASSTGQVSYGYTFGSGTRLTVV.

This chain uses TRBV28 with TRBJ2-3, with D hard to call. The V and J ends lost 8 bases and 4 bases respectively, with 13 bases between them. The CDR3 is 13 residues long. CDR1 is MDHEN, CDR2 SYDVKM, per germline. CDR3 coding DNA: TGTGCCAGCGGCCTCCCCCCCGCAGATACGCAGTATTTT. Translating gives CASGLPPADTQYF.

The CDR3 bases are TGTGCCAGCGGCCCGGGACTAGCGATGGGGGAGCAGTACTTC. It is translated as CASGPGLAMGEQYF. The genes are TRBV6-1 and TRBJ2-7; 10 bases match TRBD2. From germline, CDR1 is MNHNS and CDR2 SASEGT. The CDR3 is made up of 14 amino acids. Trimming cost V 8 bases and J 7 bases; bases outside gene matches: 11.

The chain uses TRBV7-9 and TRBJ2-7, with a tentative D call TRBD1 (6 bases). Trimming removed 5 bases from V and 0 bases from J, with 14 bases in between. The germline gives CDR1 SEHNR, CDR2 FQNEAQ (reference sequence). The CDR3 sequence is 15 residues long. In nucleotides, the CDR3 is TGTGCCAGCAGCCAAGGACAGACCAACTCCTACGAGCAGTACTTC. Translation gives CASSQGQTNSYEQYF.

V is TRBV30 and J is TRBJ2-3, with 14 bases aligning to TRBD2. The CDR3 extends over 16 amino acids. Germline lookup yields CDR1 GTSNPN and CDR2 SVGIG (reference sequence). V dropped 0 bases and J dropped 3; count of bases not matched to a gene: 2. Here the CDR3 DNA reads TGTGCCTGGAGTGTAGGACTAGCGGGAGGAACAGATACGCAGTATTTT. This translates into CAWSVGLAGGTDTQYF.

The rearrangement links TRBV23-1 to TRBJ1-1, with 8 nucleotides matching TRBD1. TRBV23-1 is designated an ORF whose function remains uncertain. V was pared by 7 bases and J by 1 base, with 8 bases of the junction left unmatched. The CDR3 length is 15 residues. This CDR3 reads CASMNRGRQNTEAFF. The DNA for the CDR3 is TGCGCCAGCATGAACAGGGGGAGGCAGAACACTGAAGCTTTCTTT.

The genes are TRBV5-6 and TRBJ1-2; 9 bases are a match to TRBD1. The CDR3 length is 16 residues. Germline values: CDR1 SGHDT, CDR2 YYEEEE. V shed 4 bases and J 8 bases; nucleotides not matched to a gene: 15. CDR3 residues: CASSPETGGGFWGYTF. In DNA form, the CDR3 reads TGTGCCAGCAGCCCGGAAACAGGGGGCGGATTTTGGGGCTACACCTTC.

The chain is built from TRBV28 and TRBJ2-7, with 8 positions matching TRBD1. Germline CDR1 is MDHEN and CDR2 is SYDVKM. V shed 6 bases, J shed 6 bases, and the junction held 10 bases outside the gene matches. The CDR3 totals 14 residues. The CDR3 DNA follows: TGTGCCAGCAGCTTGGCCGGACAGGGCTCCGAGCAGTACTTC. Amino acid sequence: CASSLAGQGSEQYF.

The chain's CDR3 is CASSPRAGGADTQYF. CDR3 in DNA: TGCGCCAGCAGCCCCCGGGCAGGAGGGGCAGATACGCAGTATTTT. This chain connects TRBV4-3 to TRBJ2-3; possible D gene TRBD2, 6 bases. The CDR3 has 15 amino acids. Germline lookup yields CDR1 LGHNA and CDR2 YSLEER. V lost 4 bases and J 4 bases, leaving 15 bases between the germline ends.

V is TRBV6-1 and J is TRBJ1-1; D not resolved. V lost 2 bases and J lost 8, with 12 bases in between. The CDR3 totals 13 residues. Germline values: CDR1 MNHNS, CDR2 SASEGT. CDR3 nucleotides: TGTGCCAGCAGTGAAACACTAGCCGGCGAAGCTTTCTTT. Protein: CASSETLAGEAFF.

The J gene is TRBJ2-3, the V gene TRBV5-1; tentatively, D is TRBD1 (6 bases). Trimming cost V 3 bases and J 2 bases, with 13 bases left between them. CDR1 is SGHRS and CDR2 is YFSETQ in the germline V gene. This CDR3 has 15 amino acids. The CDR3 is CASSYRQDHTDTQYF. CDR3 bases: TGCGCCAGCAGCTACCGACAGGACCACACAGATACGCAGTATTTT. The complete variable domain, with remaining parts taken from reference TRBV5-1 and TRBJ2-3, reads KAGVTQTPRYLIKTRGQQVTLSCSPISGHRSVSWYQQTPGQGLQFLFEYFSETQRNKGNFPGRFSGRQFSNSRSEMNVSTLELGDSALYLCASSYRQDHTDTQYFGPGTRLTVL.

The chain links TRBV2 to TRBJ2-7, with 7 bases fitting TRBD1. With V trimmed by 4 bases and J by 0 bases, 9 bases remained unmatched. This CDR3 has 16 amino acids. The germline V gene has CDR1 SNHLY and CDR2 FYNNEI. CDR3 DNA: TGTGCCAGCAGTGGGTTGGACAGGAATTTCTCCTACGAGCAGTACTTC. Protein: CASSGLDRNFSYEQYF. Full variable domain (remainder filled in from reference TRBV2 and TRBJ2-7): EPEVTQTPSHQVTQMGQEVILRCVPISNHLYFYWYRQILGQKVEFLVSFYNNEISEKSEIFDDQFSVERPDGSNFTLKIRSTKLEDSAMYFCASSGLDRNFSYEQYFGPGTRLTVT.

This sequence joins TRBV5-1 and TRBJ2-3; 7 positions agree with TRBD1. Per the germline V gene, CDR1 is SGHRS and CDR2 is YFSETQ. V was pared by 4 bases and J by 1 base, with 9 bases of the junction left unmatched. This CDR3 contains 16 residues. The CDR3 here is CASSPFQGVGTDTQYF. CDR3 sequence (DNA): TGCGCCAGCAGCCCCTTCCAGGGGGTAGGCACAGATACGCAGTATTTT.

In this sample, this clone turned up a few times. The gene calls are TRBV4-1 and TRBJ2-7; D is unclear. This CDR3 comprises 12 residues. V lost 4 bases and J 5 bases, leaving 9 bases between the germline ends. Germline V gives CDR1 MGHRA, CDR2 YSYEKL. CDR3 in amino acids: CASSLGSDEQYF. The CDR3 DNA is TGCGCCAGCAGCCTTGGTAGTGACGAGCAGTACTTC.

This clone was detected a few times. The chain is built from TRBV6-5 and TRBJ1-3; no definite D call. V was pared by 0 bases and J by 0 bases, with 9 bases between. This CDR3 is 16 amino acids long. The germline gives CDR1 MNHEY, CDR2 SVGAGI. CDR3 in amino acids: CASSYSIPDSGNTIYF. The CDR3 DNA reads as TGTGCCAGCAGTTACTCGATACCAGACTCTGGAAACACCATATATTTT.

The chain employs TRBV29-1 and TRBJ1-2; 7 nucleotides match TRBD1. V shed 6 bases, J shed 5 bases, and the junction held 15 bases outside the gene matches. Germline-derived CDR1 and CDR2 are SQVTM and ANQGSEA. The CDR3 loop spans 15 amino acids. The CDR3 spells CSVWTPRDSEYGYTF. As DNA, the CDR3 is TGCAGCGTCTGGACCCCCCGGGACAGTGAGTATGGCTACACCTTC.

The CDR3 coding sequence is TGTGCCAGCAGCCTAGACGGGAGGGCCCCCTACGAGCAGTACTTC. This gives the protein CASSLDGRAPYEQYF. This sequence joins TRBV14 and TRBJ2-7; 8 bases are shared with TRBD2. This CDR3 contains 15 residues. The V gene end was trimmed by 4 bases and the J gene end by 2 bases; junction bases not matched to a gene: 7. Germline V gene data show CDR1 as SGHDN and CDR2 as FVKESK.

V is TRBV5-1 and J is TRBJ2-1; 7 nucleotides agree with TRBD2. V dropped 2 bases and J dropped 6; count of bases not matched to a gene: 8. The CDR3 has 15 amino acids. Per the germline V gene, CDR1 is SGHRS and CDR2 is YFSETQ. In nucleotides, the CDR3 is TGCGCCAGCAGCTTAGGAGCGGGGAGGTTCAATGAGCAGTTCTTC. As protein: CASSLGAGRFNEQFF.

V usage is TRBV6-1 and J usage is TRBJ2-1, with D perhaps TRBD1 (6 bases). Germline V gene lookup returns CDR1 MNHNS and CDR2 SASEGT. The CDR3 is 14 residues long. The V end lost 6 bases, the J end lost 2 bases, and 11 bases lay between the germline ends. The DNA for the CDR3 is TGTGCCAGCAGCGAGGGGGACACCTACAATGAGCAGTTCTTC. It yields the protein CASSEGDTYNEQFF.

Written as DNA, the CDR3 is TGTGCCAGCAGCCAAGACCTGACAGGGTTGAACGAGCAGTACTTC. The encoded protein is CASSQDLTGLNEQYF. V gene TRBV4-2 combines with J gene TRBJ2-7; 7 bases align to TRBD1. There are 15 residues in the CDR3. V lost 0 bases and J lost 5; bases outside the gene matches: 7. The germline gives CDR1 LGHNA, CDR2 YNFKEQ.

The CDR3 is CASSERQGQGDLDGYTF. The CDR3 nucleotides are TGTGCCAGCAGTGAACGTCAGGGACAGGGGGATTTGGATGGCTACACCTTC. V and J are TRBV2 and TRBJ1-2; 11 nucleotides match TRBD1. The CDR3 covers 17 residues. Trimming removed 2 bases from V and 6 bases from J; junction bases left unmatched: 11. Germline loops: CDR1 SNHLY, CDR2 FYNNEI.

This clone turned up a few times. The rearrangement joins TRBV11-2 to TRBJ2-5; possibly TRBD1 for D (6 bases). V shed 6 bases and J shed 5 bases, with 13 bases lying between them. Germline V gene sequence: CDR1 SGHAT, CDR2 FQNNGV. The CDR3 totals 13 residues. CDR3: CASSPTGGETQYF. The CDR3 nucleotides are TGTGCCAGCAGTCCGACAGGTGGGGAGACCCAGTACTTC.

The chain's CDR3 is CASSAKVAGAMNTEAFF. CDR3 bases: TGTGCCAGCAGCGCAAAAGTGGCGGGGGCGATGAACACTGAAGCTTTCTTT. The chain recombines TRBV7-6 with TRBJ1-1; tentatively, D is TRBD1 (6 bases). Germline CDR1 and CDR2: SGHVS and FNYEAQ. The germline V and J ends were trimmed by 5 bases and 0 bases, with 19 bases remaining between them. This CDR3 is 17 amino acids long.

The J gene is TRBJ2-3, the V gene TRBV15; 7 bases align to TRBD2. The CDR3 contains 16 residues. J gave up 2 bases and V 1 base, and 6 bases lay outside the gene matches. CDR1 and CDR2 (germline): LNHNV, YYDKDF (reference sequence). The CDR3 nucleotides are TGTGCCACCAGCAGAGCGGGGCTAGCGGACACAGATACGCAGTATTTT. This sequence encodes CATSRAGLADTDTQYF. Drawing the rest from reference TRBV15 and TRBJ2-3, the complete variable domain is DAMVIQNPRYQVTQFGKPVTLSCSQTLNHNVMYWYQQKSSQAPKLLFHYYDKDFNNEADTPDNFQSRRPNTSFCFLDIRSPGLGDTAMYLCATSRAGLADTDTQYFGPGTRLTVL.

The chain joins TRBV6-1 to TRBJ2-5; 7 positions agree with TRBD1. CDR1 is MNHNS, CDR2 SASEGT, per germline. The CDR3 runs 14 residues. V was pared by 6 bases and J by 5 bases, with 9 bases of the junction left unmatched. The CDR3 region has the DNA TGTGCCAGCAGAGTACAGGGGAGTCTGGAGACCCAGTACTTC. It yields the protein CASRVQGSLETQYF.

This clone was picked up a small number of times. The chain recombines TRBV10-3 with TRBJ1-3; 9 bases agree with TRBD1. The CDR3 runs 14 residues. Germline trimming cut 5 bases from V and 4 bases from J; bases unmatched to any gene: 3. From germline, CDR1 is ENHRY and CDR2 SYGVKD. CDR3 in DNA: TGTGCCATCAGTACAGGGGGCGGGGGAAACACCATATATTTT. This codes for CAISTGGGGNTIYF.

This chain joins TRBV4-3 and TRBJ1-4, with TRBD1 identical over 8 bases. The CDR3 is 20 amino acids. V shed 0 bases and J 1 base; nucleotides not matched to a gene: 13. Germline V CDR1 and CDR2: LGHNA, YSLEER. The CDR3 sequence: CASSQDSGGGGVGTNEKLFF. The CDR3 DNA sequence: TGCGCCAGCAGCCAAGATTCAGGGGGCGGAGGTGTAGGAACTAATGAAAAACTGTTTTTT.